The clone carrying this T cell receptor (beta chain) has only a few counts. The antigen is undetermined. The germline V gene has CDR1 MNHEY and CDR2 SVGEGT. V was pared by 2 bases and J by 0 bases, with 5 bases between. The length of the CDR3 is 14 residues. These data are taken from a study of T cell repertoires in cytomegalovirus infection. Findings and limits, study-wide: In two of eight donors, the top clonotype was HLA-C-restricted CMV-specific.

Each CDR3 protein gets one entry after TCRdb re-called the reads with MiXCR. The repertoire holds approximately 500,000 distinct CDR3 sequences, 33% seen once, with 17% in the top ten. This rearrangement joins TRBV6-2 or TRBV6-3 to TRBJ1-5; the D is unclear. This receptor was taken from a human donor in good health (CMV status not recorded). Some clones in this sample may be carry-over from other donors' samples. This specimen was cultured PBMCs, taken from culture after CMV antigen stimulation. The CDR3 protein is CASSYVASNQPQHF. The CDR3, as DNA: TGTGCCAGCAGTTACGTCGCTAGCAATCAGCCCCAGCATTTT.